A selection of T cell receptor beta chains follows, all from one sample in a study of clonality assessment in lymphoblastic leukemia. TCRdb recomputed calls from the PCR reads with MiXCR, one row per CDR3 protein. Its clone listing holds 20 to 30 distinct CDR3 sequences. Every receptor here comes from a human donor with acute lymphoblastic leukemia. Each CDR3 is given with its conserved first and last residue. Each record gives: V gene, J gene, CDR3 protein.

TRBV20-1,TRBJ2-1,CSARDSERTSGPYNEQFF
TRBV5-4,TRBJ1-2,CASSFSNSPSGGYTF
TRBV11-2,TRBJ1-3,CASRQTVGGNTIYF
TRBV7-3,TRBJ2-2,CASSLKVWGDPGELFF
TRBV6-5,TRBJ2-1,CASGDYSGGPQYNEQFF
TRBV20-1,TRBJ1-2,CSASPGPQVYGYTF
TRBV20-1,TRBJ2-7,CSASGQLSYEQYF
TRBV20-1,TRBJ1-1,CSASPSNTEAFF
TRBV6-5,TRBJ2-3,CASSKLAADTDTQYF
TRBV20-1,TRBJ2-1,CSAMQDRQNEQFF